Below, one TCR beta chain is given with its context. Antigen specificity is unknown. Using immunoSEQ multiplex PCR, the repertoire was profiled, and TCRdb retains in-frame clones only, with some absent. The repertoire consists of over 110,000 clones, with around 93% occurring once and the leading ten covering 2.5% to 3%. These data are taken from a study of T cell responses to AZD1222 COVID-19 vaccine. Study-wide results and limits: Repertoire samples came only from after the peak T cell response.

This CDR3 is built from 16 residues. Deletions cut 3 bases from V and 2 bases from J, with 16 bases between. Germline CDR1 reads SGDLS; CDR2 reads YYNGEE. The origin of this receptor is an adult in good health. The chain joins TRBV9 to TRBJ2-3; no definite D call. The sample was peripheral blood, taken on day 0 of AZD1222 vaccination. The CDR3: CASSATGRSNTDTQYF. DNA of the CDR3: TGTGCCAGCAGCGCCACCGGGCGAAGTAACACAGATACGCAGTATTTT.